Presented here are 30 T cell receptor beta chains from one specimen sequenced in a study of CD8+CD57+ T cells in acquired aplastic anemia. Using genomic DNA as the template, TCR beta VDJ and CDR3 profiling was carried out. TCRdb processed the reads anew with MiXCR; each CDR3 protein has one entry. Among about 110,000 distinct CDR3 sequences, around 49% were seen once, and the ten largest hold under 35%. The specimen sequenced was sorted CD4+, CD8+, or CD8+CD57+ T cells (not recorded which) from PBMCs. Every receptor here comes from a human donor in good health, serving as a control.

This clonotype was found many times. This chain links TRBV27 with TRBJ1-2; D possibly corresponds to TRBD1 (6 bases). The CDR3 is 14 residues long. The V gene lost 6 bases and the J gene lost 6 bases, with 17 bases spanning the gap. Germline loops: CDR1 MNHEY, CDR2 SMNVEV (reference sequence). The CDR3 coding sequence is TGTGCCAGCAGCCAAAGACAGGCCCCTCATGGCTACACCTTC. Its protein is CASSQRQAPHGYTF.

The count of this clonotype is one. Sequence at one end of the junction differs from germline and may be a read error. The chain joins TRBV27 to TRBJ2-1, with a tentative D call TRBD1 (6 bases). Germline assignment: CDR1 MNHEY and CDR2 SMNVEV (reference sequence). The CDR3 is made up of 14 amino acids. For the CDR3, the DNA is TGTGCCAGCTGCTCGCAGGGGACCTATAATGAGCAGTTCTTC. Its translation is CASCSQGTYNEQFF.

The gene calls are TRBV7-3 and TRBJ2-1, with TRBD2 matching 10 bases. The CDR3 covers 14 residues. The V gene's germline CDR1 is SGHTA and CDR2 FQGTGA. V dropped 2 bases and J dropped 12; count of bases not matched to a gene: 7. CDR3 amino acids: CASSLGSGGARQFF. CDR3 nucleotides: TGTGCCAGCAGCTTAGGGAGCGGGGGGGCTCGGCAGTTCTTC.

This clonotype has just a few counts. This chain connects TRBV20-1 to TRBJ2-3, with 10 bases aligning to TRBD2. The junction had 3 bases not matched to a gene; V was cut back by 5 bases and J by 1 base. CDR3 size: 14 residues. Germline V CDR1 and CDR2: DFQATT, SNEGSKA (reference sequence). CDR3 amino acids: CSAPLAGGTDTQYF. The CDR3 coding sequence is TGCAGTGCTCCCCTAGCGGGGGGCACAGATACGCAGTATTTT.

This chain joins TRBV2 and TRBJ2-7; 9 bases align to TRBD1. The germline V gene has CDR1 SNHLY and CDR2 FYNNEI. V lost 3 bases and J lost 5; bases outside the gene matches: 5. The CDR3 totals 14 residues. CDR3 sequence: CASSDMGQGNEQYF. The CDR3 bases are TGTGCCAGCAGTGATATGGGACAGGGTAACGAGCAGTACTTC.

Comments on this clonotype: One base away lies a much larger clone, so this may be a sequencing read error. The CDR3 DNA reads as TGTGCCAGCAGTGATTGCGGGACTACAGACTATGGCTACACCTTC. Protein sequence: CASSDCGTTDYGYTF. The chain couples TRBV6-1 to TRBJ1-2, with a tentative D call TRBD1 (5 bases). The germline CDR1 and CDR2 sequences are MNHNS and SASEGT. V was trimmed by 3 bases and J by 3 bases, leaving 14 bases between them. CDR3 size: 15 residues.

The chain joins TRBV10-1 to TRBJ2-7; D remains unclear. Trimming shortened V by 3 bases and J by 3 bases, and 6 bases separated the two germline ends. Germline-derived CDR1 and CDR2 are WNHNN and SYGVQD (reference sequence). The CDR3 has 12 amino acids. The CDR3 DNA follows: TGCGCCAGCAGTGACAGACTCTACGAGCAGTACTTC. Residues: CASSDRLYEQYF.

CDR3 in DNA: TGTGCCAGCAGCTTGGGCGGACAGAGCGAGCAGTACTTC. Protein sequence: CASSLGGQSEQYF. The V gene is TRBV11-1, the J gene TRBJ2-7; the D gene is possibly TRBD1 (6 bases). Trimming removed 3 bases at V and 6 bases at J, with 12 bases between. The CDR3 sequence is 13 residues long. CDR1 and CDR2 from the germline V gene are SGHAT and FQDESV (reference sequence).

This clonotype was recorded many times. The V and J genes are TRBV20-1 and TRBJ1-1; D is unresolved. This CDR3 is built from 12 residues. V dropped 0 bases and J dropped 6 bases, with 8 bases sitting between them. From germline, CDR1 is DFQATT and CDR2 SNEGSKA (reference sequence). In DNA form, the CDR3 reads TGCAGTGCTAGAGAGACCGGGCCTGAAGCTTTCTTT. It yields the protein CSARETGPEAFF.

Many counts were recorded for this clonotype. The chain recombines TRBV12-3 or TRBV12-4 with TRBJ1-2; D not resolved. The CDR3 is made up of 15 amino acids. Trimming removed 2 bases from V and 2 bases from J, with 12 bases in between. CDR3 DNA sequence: TGTGCCAGCAGTTTAACACAGACGGGGAACTATGGCTACACCTTC. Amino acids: CASSLTQTGNYGYTF.

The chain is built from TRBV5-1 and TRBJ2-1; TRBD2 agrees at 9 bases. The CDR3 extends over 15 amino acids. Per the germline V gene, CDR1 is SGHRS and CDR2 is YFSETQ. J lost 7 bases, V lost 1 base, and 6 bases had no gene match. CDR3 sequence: CASSLLAGDNNEQFF. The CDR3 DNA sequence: TGCGCCAGCAGCTTGTTAGCGGGGGACAATAATGAGCAGTTCTTC.

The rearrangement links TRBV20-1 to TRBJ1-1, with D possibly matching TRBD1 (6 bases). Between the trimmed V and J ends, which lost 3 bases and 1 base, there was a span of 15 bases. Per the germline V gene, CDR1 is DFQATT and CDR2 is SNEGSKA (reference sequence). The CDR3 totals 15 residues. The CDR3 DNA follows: TGCAGTGCTAGTGAGGGGGGGCCCAGGAACACTGAAGCTTTCTTT. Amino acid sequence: CSASEGGPRNTEAFF.

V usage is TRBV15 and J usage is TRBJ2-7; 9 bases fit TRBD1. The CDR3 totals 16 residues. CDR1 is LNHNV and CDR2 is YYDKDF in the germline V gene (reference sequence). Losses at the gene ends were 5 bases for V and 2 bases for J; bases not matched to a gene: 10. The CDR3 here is CATSATPGQGPYEQYF. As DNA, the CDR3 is TGTGCCACCAGCGCCACCCCGGGACAGGGACCCTACGAGCAGTACTTC.

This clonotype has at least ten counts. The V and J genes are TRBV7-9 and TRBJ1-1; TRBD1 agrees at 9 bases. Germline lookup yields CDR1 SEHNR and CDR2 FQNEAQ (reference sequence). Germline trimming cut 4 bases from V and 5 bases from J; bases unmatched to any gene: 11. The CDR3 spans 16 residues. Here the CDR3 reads CASSSSGTGSLTEAFF. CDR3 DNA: TGTGCCAGCAGCTCCTCCGGGACAGGGTCTCTGACTGAAGCTTTCTTT.

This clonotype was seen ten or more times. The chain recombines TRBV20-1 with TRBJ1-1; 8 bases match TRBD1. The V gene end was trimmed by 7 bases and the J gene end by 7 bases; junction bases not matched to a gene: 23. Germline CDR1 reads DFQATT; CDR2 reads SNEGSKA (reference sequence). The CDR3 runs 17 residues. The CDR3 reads CSVPENGRARGLNEAFF. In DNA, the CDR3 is TGCAGTGTTCCAGAGAATGGGAGAGCCAGGGGGCTCAATGAAGCTTTCTTT.

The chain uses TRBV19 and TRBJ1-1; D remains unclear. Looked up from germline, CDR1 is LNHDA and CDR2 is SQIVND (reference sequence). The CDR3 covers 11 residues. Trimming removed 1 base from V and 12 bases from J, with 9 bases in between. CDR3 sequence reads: CASSIGYETFF. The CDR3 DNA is TGTGCCAGTAGTATAGGTTACGAAACTTTCTTT. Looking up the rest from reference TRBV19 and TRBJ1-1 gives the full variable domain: DGGITQSPKYLFRKEGQNVTLSCEQNLNHDAMYWYRQDPGQGLRLIYYSQIVNDFQKGDIAEGYSVSREKKESFPLTVTSAQKNPTAFYLCASSIGYETFFGQGTRLTVV.

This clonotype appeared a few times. CDR3 amino acids: CASSLSVRGETQYF. The CDR3 DNA reads TGTGCCAGCAGTTTGAGTGTGCGGGGAGAGACCCAGTACTTC. The V call is TRBV27, the J call TRBJ2-5; D perhaps matches TRBD2 (6 bases). From germline, CDR1 is MNHEY and CDR2 SMNVEV (reference sequence). V was clipped by 3 bases and J by 4 bases, with 12 bases between them. The CDR3 consists of 14 residues.

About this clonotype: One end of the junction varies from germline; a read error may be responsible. CDR3 residues: CASSRQGGGGTDTQYF. Here the CDR3 DNA reads TGTGCCAGCAGCAGACAGGGGGGTGGAGGCACTGATACGCAGTATTTT. The chain is built from TRBV25-1 and TRBJ2-3; TRBD1 matches 9 bases. The CDR3 loop spans 16 amino acids. Germline V gene sequence: CDR1 MGHDK, CDR2 SYGVNS.

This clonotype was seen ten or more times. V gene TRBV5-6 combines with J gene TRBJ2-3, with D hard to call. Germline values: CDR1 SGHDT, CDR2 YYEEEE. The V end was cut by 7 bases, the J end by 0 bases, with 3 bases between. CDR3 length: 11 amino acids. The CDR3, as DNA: TGTGCCAGCTATAGCACAGATACGCAGTATTTT. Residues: CASYSTDTQYF. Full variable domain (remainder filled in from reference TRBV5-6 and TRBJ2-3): DAGVTQSPTHLIKTRGQQVTLRCSPKSGHDTVSWYQQALGQGPQFIFQYYEEEERQRGNFPDRFSGHQFPNYSSELNVNALLLGDSALYLCASYSTDTQYFGPGTRLTVL.

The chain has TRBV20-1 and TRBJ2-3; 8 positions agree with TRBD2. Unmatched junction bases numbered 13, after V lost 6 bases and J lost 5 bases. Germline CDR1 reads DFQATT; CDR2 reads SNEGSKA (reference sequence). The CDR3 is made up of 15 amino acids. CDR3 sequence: CSASNRGGLEDTQYF. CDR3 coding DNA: TGCAGTGCCAGCAATCGGGGGGGCTTGGAAGATACGCAGTATTTT.

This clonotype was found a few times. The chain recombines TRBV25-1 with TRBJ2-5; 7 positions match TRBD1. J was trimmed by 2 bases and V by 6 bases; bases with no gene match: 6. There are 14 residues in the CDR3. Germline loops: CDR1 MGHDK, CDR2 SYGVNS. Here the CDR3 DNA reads TGTGCCAGCAGCTTACGGGACAGACAAGAGACCCAGTACTTC. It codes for CASSLRDRQETQYF.

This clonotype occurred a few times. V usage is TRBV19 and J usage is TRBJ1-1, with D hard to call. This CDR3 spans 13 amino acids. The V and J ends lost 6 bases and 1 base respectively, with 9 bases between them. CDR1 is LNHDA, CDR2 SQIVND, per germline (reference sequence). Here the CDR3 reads CASRNQGNTEAFF. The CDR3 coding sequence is TGTGCCAGTAGGAACCAAGGGAACACTGAAGCTTTCTTT.

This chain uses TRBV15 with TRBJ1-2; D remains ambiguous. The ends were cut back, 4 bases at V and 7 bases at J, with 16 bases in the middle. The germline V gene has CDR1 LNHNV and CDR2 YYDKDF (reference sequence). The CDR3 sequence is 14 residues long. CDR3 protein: CATSTPAGDGGYTF. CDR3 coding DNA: TGTGCCACCAGCACCCCTGCCGGCGATGGTGGCTACACCTTC.

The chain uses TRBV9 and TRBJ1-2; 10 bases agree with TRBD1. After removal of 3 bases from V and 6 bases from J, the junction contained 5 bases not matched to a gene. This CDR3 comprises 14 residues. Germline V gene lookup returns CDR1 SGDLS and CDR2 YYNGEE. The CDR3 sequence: CASSAGQGIDGYTF. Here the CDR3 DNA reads TGTGCCAGCAGCGCGGGACAGGGGATCGATGGCTACACCTTC.

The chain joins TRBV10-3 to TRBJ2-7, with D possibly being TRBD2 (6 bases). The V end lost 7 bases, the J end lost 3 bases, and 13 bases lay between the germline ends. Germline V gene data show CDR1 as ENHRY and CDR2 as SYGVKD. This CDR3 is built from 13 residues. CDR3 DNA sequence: TGTGCCATCACCGACGGGAGTGACTACGAGCAGTACTTC. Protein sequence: CAITDGSDYEQYF.

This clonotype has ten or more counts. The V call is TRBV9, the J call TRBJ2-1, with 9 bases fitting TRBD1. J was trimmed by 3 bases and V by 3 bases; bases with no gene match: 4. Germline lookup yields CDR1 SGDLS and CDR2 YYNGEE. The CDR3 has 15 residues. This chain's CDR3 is CASSARDRDYNEQFF. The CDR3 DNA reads TGTGCCAGCAGCGCACGGGACAGGGACTACAATGAGCAGTTCTTC.

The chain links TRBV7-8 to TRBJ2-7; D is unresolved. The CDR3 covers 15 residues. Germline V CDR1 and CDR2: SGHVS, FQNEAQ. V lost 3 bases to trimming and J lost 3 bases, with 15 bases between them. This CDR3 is CASSFQGLGSYEQYF. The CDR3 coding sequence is TGTGCCAGCAGCTTCCAAGGTCTGGGAAGCTACGAGCAGTACTTC.

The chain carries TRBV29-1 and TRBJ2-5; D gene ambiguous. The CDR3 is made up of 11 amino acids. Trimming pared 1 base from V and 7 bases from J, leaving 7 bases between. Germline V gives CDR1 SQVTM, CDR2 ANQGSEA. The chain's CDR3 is CSVEGSGTQYF. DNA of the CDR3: TGCAGCGTTGAAGGTTCGGGGACCCAGTACTTC.

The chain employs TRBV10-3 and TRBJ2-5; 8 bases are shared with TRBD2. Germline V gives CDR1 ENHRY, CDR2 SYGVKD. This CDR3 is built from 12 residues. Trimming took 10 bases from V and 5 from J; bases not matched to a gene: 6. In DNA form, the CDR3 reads TGTGCCACCGGGGGGGCCGGGGAGACCCAGTACTTC. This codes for CATGGAGETQYF.

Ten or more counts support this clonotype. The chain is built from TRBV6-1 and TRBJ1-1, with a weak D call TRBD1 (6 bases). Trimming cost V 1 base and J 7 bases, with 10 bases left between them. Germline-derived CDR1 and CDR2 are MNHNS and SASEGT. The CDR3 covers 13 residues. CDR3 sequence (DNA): TGTGCCAGCAGTGAAGTACAGGGCCTTGAAGCTTTCTTT. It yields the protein CASSEVQGLEAFF.